Below are 20 T cell receptor beta chains sequenced from a single sample in a study of blood T cell repertoires in COVID-19. Some clones are missing from TCRdb's copy, which holds only in-frame ones; the method was immunoSEQ multiplex PCR. The sample has 110,000 to 150,000 clones, 80% seen once. Sequenced: peripheral blood. These receptors all stem from a woman aged 50 to 60 with acute or convalescent COVID-19.

V usage is TRBV12-3 or TRBV12-4 and J usage is TRBJ1-2; a possible D gene is TRBD1 (6 bases). V lost 3 bases and J lost 5, with 10 bases in between. This CDR3 region has 13 residues. The CDR3 here is CASSFEGQYGYTF. The CDR3, as DNA: TGTGCCAGCAGTTTTGAGGGACAATATGGCTACACCTTC.

CDR3 sequence reads: CASSLGRWSNTGELFF. The CDR3 bases are TGTGCCAGCAGCTTAGGCCGTTGGAGCAACACCGGGGAGCTGTTTTTT. The genes are TRBV13 and TRBJ2-2; no definite D call. The CDR3 loop spans 16 amino acids. Trimming stripped 0 bases from V and 2 bases from J, with 10 bases between. Germline CDR1 PRHDT, CDR2 FYEKMQ (reference sequence).

This sequence joins TRBV11-3 and TRBJ1-1; D gene ambiguous. V lost 5 bases, J lost 1 base, and 11 bases lay in between. Germline assignment: CDR1 SGHNT and CDR2 YENEEA. CDR3 size: 14 residues. The CDR3 spells CASSKAGGNTEAFF. CDR3 nucleotides: TGTGCCAGCAGCAAGGCTGGAGGGAACACTGAAGCTTTCTTT.

V usage is TRBV11-2 and J usage is TRBJ1-1; TRBD1 is a possible D gene (5 bases). CDR1 is SGHAT, CDR2 FQNNGV, per germline. V was trimmed by 9 bases and J by 0 bases, leaving 17 bases between them. The CDR3 covers 15 residues. CDR3 sequence reads: CASTPVGGMNTEAFF. DNA of the CDR3: TGTGCCAGTACCCCGGTGGGGGGAATGAACACTGAAGCTTTCTTT.

The chain employs TRBV27 and TRBJ2-4; no firm D call. V lost 3 bases, J lost 0 bases, and 12 bases lay in between. This CDR3 has 16 residues. Looked up from germline, CDR1 is MNHEY and CDR2 is SMNVEV (reference sequence). For the CDR3, the DNA is TGTGCCAGCAGTTTTCAGGCCTATCTAGCCAAAAACATTCAGTACTTC. Translated, it gives CASSFQAYLAKNIQYF.

This chain uses TRBV10-3 with TRBJ1-3; 7 bases agree with TRBD1. CDR3 length equals 14 residues. V was pared by 9 bases and J by 0 bases, with 5 bases of the junction left unmatched. CDR1 and CDR2 (germline): ENHRY, SYGVKD. CDR3 DNA sequence: TGTGCCATGTCACCAGGGGGCTCTGGAAACACCATATATTTT. It specifies CAMSPGGSGNTIYF.

The CDR3: CASSIDRGLPYEQYF. DNA for the CDR3: TGTGCCAGTAGTATAGACAGGGGCCTCCCCTACGAGCAGTACTTC. The chain is built from TRBV19 and TRBJ2-7; D is perhaps TRBD1 (6 bases). Trimming cost V 0 bases and J 2 bases, with 11 bases left between them. This CDR3 has 15 amino acids. Germline V gene data show CDR1 as LNHDA and CDR2 as SQIVND (reference sequence).

This chain joins TRBV21-1 and TRBJ1-6. TRBV21-1 is tagged as a pseudogene. This CDR3 spans 14 amino acids. CDR3 amino acids: CASSEGGVRSPLHF. CDR3 nucleotide sequence: TGTGCCAGCAGCGAAGGGGGGGTACGGTCACCCCTCCACTTT.

This chain links TRBV2 with TRBJ2-4, with 8 positions matching TRBD1. The CDR3 contains 13 residues. Germline V gives CDR1 SNHLY, CDR2 FYNNEI. V lost 6 bases, J lost 8 bases, and 6 bases stayed unmatched. CDR3 sequence (DNA): TGTGCCAGCAGCGGACAGGGTTCAGACATTCAGTACTTC. Residues: CASSGQGSDIQYF.

The chain employs TRBV9 and TRBJ2-1; 10 bases match TRBD2. Germline V gives CDR1 SGDLS, CDR2 YYNGEE. This CDR3 spans 15 amino acids. Trimming at V came to 2 bases and at J to 5 bases, leaving 4 bases not matched to a gene. CDR3 nucleotide sequence: TGTGCCAGCAGCGTGTTCCTAGCGGGGGACAATGAGCAGTTCTTC. As protein: CASSVFLAGDNEQFF.

The chain joins TRBV6-5 to TRBJ1-2, with D possibly being TRBD1 (5 bases). The germline gives CDR1 MNHEY, CDR2 SVGAGI. The length of the CDR3 is 15 residues. V lost 6 bases and J lost 8, with 22 bases in between. The CDR3 region is CASRPLPAPGEGYTF. CDR3 nucleotides: TGTGCCAGCAGACCTCTCCCGGCCCCGGGGGAGGGCTACACCTTC.

The rearrangement uses TRBV2 and TRBJ2-7; perhaps TRBD1 as D (5 bases). The CDR3 runs 14 residues. The germline V gene encodes CDR1 SNHLY and CDR2 FYNNEI. V was cut by 2 bases and J by 5 bases, with 13 bases left in between. CDR3 loop: CASSENRMNHEQYF. The CDR3 DNA is TGTGCCAGCAGTGAAAACAGGATGAATCACGAGCAGTACTTC.

This sequence joins TRBV27 and TRBJ1-4; maybe TRBD1 (5 bases). V was clipped by 8 bases and J by 0 bases, with 7 bases between them. The CDR3 extends over 13 amino acids. Germline V lookup: CDR1 MNHEY, CDR2 SMNVEV (reference sequence). The CDR3 region is CASRQTTNEKLFF. The CDR3 nucleotides read TGTGCCAGCCGACAGACAACTAATGAAAAACTGTTTTTT.

The chain recombines TRBV29-1 with TRBJ2-3; D is undetermined. V was shortened by 4 bases and J by 3 bases, with 14 bases between the two germline ends. CDR3 length equals 14 residues. Germline V gene data show CDR1 as SQVTM and CDR2 as ANQGSEA. The CDR3 is CSVGAGELTDTQYF. The CDR3 bases are TGCAGCGTTGGGGCAGGCGAATTGACAGATACGCAGTATTTT.

V and J are TRBV5-1 and TRBJ1-2; the match to TRBD1 covers 8 bases. Trimming removed 1 base from V and 4 bases from J; junction bases left unmatched: 6. The CDR3 sequence is 15 residues long. The V gene's germline CDR1 is SGHRS and CDR2 YFSETQ. The CDR3 loop is CASSLSDRGSYGYTF. The CDR3 coding sequence is TGCGCCAGCAGCTTGAGTGACAGGGGATCCTATGGCTACACCTTC. The entire variable domain, with the rest obtained from reference TRBV5-1 and TRBJ1-2, is as follows: KAGVTQTPRYLIKTRGQQVTLSCSPISGHRSVSWYQQTPGQGLQFLFEYFSETQRNKGNFPGRFSGRQFSNSRSEMNVSTLELGDSALYLCASSLSDRGSYGYTFGSGTRLTVV.

V gene TRBV7-8 combines with J gene TRBJ1-2; perhaps TRBD1 as D (6 bases). Germline assignment: CDR1 SGHVS and CDR2 FQNEAQ. V lost 7 bases and J 6 bases, leaving 21 bases between the germline ends. CDR3 length equals 15 residues. CDR3 residues: CASKAGAPEGDGYTF. CDR3 nucleotide sequence: TGTGCCAGCAAAGCGGGGGCCCCAGAAGGTGATGGCTACACCTTC.

The gene calls are TRBV19 and TRBJ2-1; 11 nucleotides line up with TRBD2. Trimming at V came to 1 base and at J to 9 bases, leaving 2 bases not matched to a gene. The CDR3 length is 14 residues. CDR1 LNHDA and CDR2 SQIVND come from the germline V gene (reference sequence). The CDR3 spells CASSIVLAGAEQFF. For the CDR3, the DNA is TGTGCCAGTAGTATAGTACTAGCGGGGGCTGAGCAGTTCTTC.

This rearrangement joins TRBV20-1 to TRBJ2-7, with a weak D call TRBD2 (6 bases). The CDR3 is 13 amino acids. The V end was cut by 3 bases, the J end by 0 bases, with 9 bases between. Germline values: CDR1 DFQATT, CDR2 SNEGSKA (reference sequence). CDR3 in amino acids: CSASNGGSYEQYF. The CDR3 coding sequence is TGCAGTGCTAGTAACGGGGGCTCCTACGAGCAGTACTTC.

This clone was counted a few times. The V gene is TRBV7-2, the J gene TRBJ1-3, with a weak D call TRBD1 (6 bases). The CDR3 spans 15 residues. The V end lost 4 bases, the J end lost 4 bases, and 14 bases lay between the germline ends. The V gene's germline CDR1 is SGHTA and CDR2 FQGNSA. The CDR3: CASSSQTGSGNTIYF. The CDR3 nucleotides are TGTGCCAGCAGCTCTCAGACAGGTTCAGGAAACACCATATATTTT.

There are a few counts of this clone. CDR3 coding DNA: TGTGCCAGCAGCGGTGTTGGGTGGGAGGGTTTGGAGACCCAGTACTTC. This encodes CASSGVGWEGLETQYF. V is TRBV9 and J is TRBJ2-5; 7 positions match TRBD2. This CDR3 contains 16 residues. The V segment lost 3 bases and the J segment 5 bases; nucleotides outside the gene matches: 13. Germline loops: CDR1 SGDLS, CDR2 YYNGEE.